This TCR beta chain was documented in a study of T cells in localized non-small cell lung cancer. Some clones are missing from TCRdb's copy, which holds only in-frame ones; the method was immunoSEQ multiplex PCR. The sample lists about 59,000 clones; about nine tenths were seen once. Study-wide results and limits: Elevated blood T cell density was associated with longer overall survival. Appearance in adjacent lung was seen for a median around 60 of the top 100 tumor clones. Uninvolved adjacent lung, not tumor, had the highest T cell clonality.

Concerning this clone itself: Its antigen is not identified.

Germline CDR1 KGHSH, CDR2 LQKENI. Unmatched junction bases numbered 4, after V lost 0 bases and J lost 2 bases. CDR3 size: 16 residues. V is TRBV18 and J is TRBJ2-7; 10 nucleotides align to TRBD2. The clonotype comes from a man aged 35 to 69 with stage I lung adenocarcinoma. The specimen was peripheral blood, collected before any cancer treatment. CDR3 amino acids: CASSPPSAGGPYEQYF. In nucleotides, the CDR3 is TGTGCCAGCTCACCACCGTCAGCGGGAGGGCCCTACGAGCAGTACTTC.